This T cell receptor (beta chain) emerged from a study of cytomegalovirus exposure and HLA in healthy donors. Regarding donors, all were healthy bone marrow donors. Both 60 Vbeta primers and 13 Jbeta primers went into the PCR. Data came from immunoSEQ multiplex PCR; TCRdb stores just in-frame clones and leaves some out. The sample shows 170,000 or so clones, roughly 78% of them seen only once. As regards this clone: Its antigen is currently unknown.

Study-level findings and limits: Researchers reported that a few CMV-associated chains were confirmed in vitro as CMV antigen-specific. Analyzed later, association rates of TCRs varied across HLA loci, with DRB1 most and HLA-C fewest.

This receptor was obtained from a woman between 50 and 59 years old in good health and CMV-seropositive. Specimen: PBMCs.

CDR3 region: CASSLELVEKDRSYEQYF. The CDR3 nucleotides read TGTGCCAGCAGCTTGGAGTTAGTTGAGAAGGACAGGTCCTACGAGCAGTACTTC. The rearrangement links TRBV5-4 to TRBJ2-5, with 7 bases matching TRBD1. TRBJ2-7 explains the end of the DNA better; the J call may be wrong. Looked up from germline, CDR1 is SGHNT and CDR2 is YYREEE (reference sequence). The CDR3 has 18 amino acids.